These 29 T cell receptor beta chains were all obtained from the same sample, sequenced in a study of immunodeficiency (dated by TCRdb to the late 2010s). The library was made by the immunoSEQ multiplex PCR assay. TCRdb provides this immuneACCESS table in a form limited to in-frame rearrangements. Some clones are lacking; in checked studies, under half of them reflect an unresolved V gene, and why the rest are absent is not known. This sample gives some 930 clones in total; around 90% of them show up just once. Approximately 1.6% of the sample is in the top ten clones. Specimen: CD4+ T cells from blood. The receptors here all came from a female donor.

The CDR3 nucleotides are TGTGCCAGCAGCTTAGATTCGATCCCGGGACTAGCGGGGCTGGCCGGGGAGCTGTTTTTT. Translating gives CASSLDSIPGLAGLAGELFF. The V and J genes are TRBV11-3 and TRBJ2-2; TRBD2 matches 13 bases. Germline values: CDR1 SGHNT, CDR2 YENEEA. J was trimmed by 6 bases and V by 0 bases; bases with no gene match: 13. The CDR3 has 20 amino acids. Filled out from reference TRBV11-3 and TRBJ2-2, the complete variable domain reads EAGVVQSPRYKIIEKKQPVAFWCNPISGHNTLYWYLQNLGQGPELLIRYENEEAVDDSQLPKDRFSAERLKGVDSTLKIQPAELGDSAVYLCASSLDSIPGLAGLAGELFFGEGSRLTVL.

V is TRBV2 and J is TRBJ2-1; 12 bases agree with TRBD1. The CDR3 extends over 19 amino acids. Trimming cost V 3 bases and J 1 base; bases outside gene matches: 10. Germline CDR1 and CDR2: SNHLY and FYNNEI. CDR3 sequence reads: CASSEGQGARTRSYNEQFF. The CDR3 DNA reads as TGTGCCAGCAGTGAGGGACAGGGGGCGCGTACGCGTTCCTACAATGAGCAGTTCTTC.

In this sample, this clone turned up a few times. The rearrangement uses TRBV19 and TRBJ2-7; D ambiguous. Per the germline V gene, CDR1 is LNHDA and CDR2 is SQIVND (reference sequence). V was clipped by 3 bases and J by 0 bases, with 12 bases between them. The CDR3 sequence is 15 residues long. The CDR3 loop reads CASSIAAGPSYEQYF. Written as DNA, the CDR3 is TGTGCCAGTAGTATCGCGGCCGGACCCTCCTACGAGCAGTACTTC.

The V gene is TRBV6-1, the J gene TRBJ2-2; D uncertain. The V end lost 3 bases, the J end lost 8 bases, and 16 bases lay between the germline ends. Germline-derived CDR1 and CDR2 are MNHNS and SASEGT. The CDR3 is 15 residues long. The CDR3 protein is CASSEVVSVRGELFF. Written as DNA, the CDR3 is TGTGCCAGCAGTGAGGTCGTGTCAGTACGGGGGGAGCTGTTTTTT.

CDR3 loop: CASIHGADTGELFF. Here the CDR3 DNA reads TGTGCCAGCATCCACGGGGCCGACACCGGGGAGCTGTTTTTT. The V and J genes are TRBV6-5 and TRBJ2-2; either TRBD1 or TRBD2 may supply D (5 bases each). The CDR3 loop spans 14 amino acids. Germline-derived CDR1 and CDR2 are MNHEY and SVGAGI. Deletions cut 7 bases from V and 3 bases from J, with 12 bases between.

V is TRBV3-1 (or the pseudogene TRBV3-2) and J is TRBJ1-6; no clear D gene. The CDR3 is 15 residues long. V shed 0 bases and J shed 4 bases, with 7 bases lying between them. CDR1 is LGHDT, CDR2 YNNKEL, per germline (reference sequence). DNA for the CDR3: TGTGCCAGCAGCCAAGATGGAAGTTATAATTCACCCCTCCACTTT. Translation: CASSQDGSYNSPLHF.

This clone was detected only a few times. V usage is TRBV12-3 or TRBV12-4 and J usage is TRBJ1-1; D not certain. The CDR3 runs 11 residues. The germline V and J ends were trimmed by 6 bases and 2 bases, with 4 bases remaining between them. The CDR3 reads CASSRNTEAFF. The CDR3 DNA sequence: TGTGCCAGCAGCCGTAACACTGAAGCTTTCTTT.

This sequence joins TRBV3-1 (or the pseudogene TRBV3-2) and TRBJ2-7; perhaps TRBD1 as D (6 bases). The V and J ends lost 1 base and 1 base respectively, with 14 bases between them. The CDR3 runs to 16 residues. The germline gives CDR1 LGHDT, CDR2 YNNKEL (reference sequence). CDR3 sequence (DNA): TGTGCCAGCAGCCAAGTTCCGACAGGACGATCCTACGAGCAGTACTTC. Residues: CASSQVPTGRSYEQYF.

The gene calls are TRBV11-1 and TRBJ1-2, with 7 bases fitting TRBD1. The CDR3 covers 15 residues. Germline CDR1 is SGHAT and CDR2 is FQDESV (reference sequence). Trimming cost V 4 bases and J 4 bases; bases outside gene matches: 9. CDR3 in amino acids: CASSSEDRVIYGYTF. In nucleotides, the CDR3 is TGTGCCAGCAGCTCAGAAGACAGGGTCATCTATGGCTACACCTTC.

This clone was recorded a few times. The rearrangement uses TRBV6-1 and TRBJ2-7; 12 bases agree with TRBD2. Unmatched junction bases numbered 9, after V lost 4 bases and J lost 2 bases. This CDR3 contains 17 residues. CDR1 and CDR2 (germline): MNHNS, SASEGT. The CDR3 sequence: CASSGPGTSGLTYEQYF. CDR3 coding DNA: TGTGCCAGCAGTGGTCCCGGGACTAGCGGGTTAACCTACGAGCAGTACTTC.

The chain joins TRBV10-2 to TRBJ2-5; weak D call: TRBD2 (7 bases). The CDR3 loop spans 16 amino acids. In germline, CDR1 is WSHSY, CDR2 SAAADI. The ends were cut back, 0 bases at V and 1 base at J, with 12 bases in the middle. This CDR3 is CASSESWAGAQETQYF. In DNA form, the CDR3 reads TGCGCCAGCAGTGAGTCGTGGGCGGGGGCCCAAGAGACCCAGTACTTC.

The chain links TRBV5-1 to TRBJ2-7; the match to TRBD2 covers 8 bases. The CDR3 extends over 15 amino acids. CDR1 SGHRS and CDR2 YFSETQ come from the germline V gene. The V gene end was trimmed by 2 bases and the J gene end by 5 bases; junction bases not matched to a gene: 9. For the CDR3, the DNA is TGCGCCAGCAGCTTTGACGGGAGGGCCTTGAACGAGCAGTACTTC. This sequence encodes CASSFDGRALNEQYF.

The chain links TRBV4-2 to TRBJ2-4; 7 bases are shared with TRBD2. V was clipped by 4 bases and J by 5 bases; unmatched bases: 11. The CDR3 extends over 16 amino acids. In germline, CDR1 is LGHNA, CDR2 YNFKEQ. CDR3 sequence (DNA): TGTGCCAGCAGCCGGGGGGGTCGCGAAGTACAAAACATTCAGTACTTC. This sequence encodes CASSRGGREVQNIQYF.

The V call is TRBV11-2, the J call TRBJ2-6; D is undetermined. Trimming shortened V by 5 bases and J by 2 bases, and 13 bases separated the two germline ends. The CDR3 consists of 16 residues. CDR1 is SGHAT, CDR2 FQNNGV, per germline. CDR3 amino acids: CASSTLVAPGANVLTF. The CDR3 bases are TGTGCCAGCAGCACCCTGGTCGCCCCTGGGGCCAACGTCCTGACTTTC.

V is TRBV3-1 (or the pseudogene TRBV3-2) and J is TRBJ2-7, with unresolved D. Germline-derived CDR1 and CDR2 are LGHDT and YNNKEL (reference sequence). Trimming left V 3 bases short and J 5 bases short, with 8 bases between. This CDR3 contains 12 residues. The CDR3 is CASSHHLNEQYF. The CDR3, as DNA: TGTGCCAGCAGCCATCACCTCAACGAGCAGTACTTC.

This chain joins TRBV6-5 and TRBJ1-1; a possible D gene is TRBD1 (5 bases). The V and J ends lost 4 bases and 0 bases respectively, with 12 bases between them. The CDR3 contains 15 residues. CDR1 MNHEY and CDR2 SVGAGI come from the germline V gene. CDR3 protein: CASSSQDGLNTEAFF. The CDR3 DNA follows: TGTGCCAGCAGTTCACAGGACGGCCTGAACACTGAAGCTTTCTTT.

The CDR3 region has the DNA TGTGCCATCAGTGAGTCGGGGGGCCACTACGAGCAGTACTTC. This codes for CAISESGGHYEQYF. The chain uses TRBV10-3 and TRBJ2-7; tentatively, D is TRBD1 or TRBD2 (6 bases each). The CDR3 has 14 amino acids. V lost 0 bases and J 3 bases, leaving 9 bases between the germline ends. Germline loops: CDR1 ENHRY, CDR2 SYGVKD.

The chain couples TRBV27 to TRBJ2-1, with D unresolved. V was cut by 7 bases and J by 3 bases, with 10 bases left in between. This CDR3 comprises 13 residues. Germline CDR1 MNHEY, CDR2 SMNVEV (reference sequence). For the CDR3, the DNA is TGTGCCAGCACTAAGGCGTTCTACAATGAGCAGTTCTTC. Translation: CASTKAFYNEQFF.

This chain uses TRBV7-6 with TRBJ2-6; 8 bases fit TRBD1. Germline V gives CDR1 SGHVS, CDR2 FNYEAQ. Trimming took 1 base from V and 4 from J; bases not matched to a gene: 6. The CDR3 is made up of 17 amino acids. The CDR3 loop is CASSLVAGGSGANVLTF. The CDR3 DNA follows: TGTGCCAGCAGCTTAGTTGCAGGGGGCTCAGGGGCCAACGTCCTGACTTTC.

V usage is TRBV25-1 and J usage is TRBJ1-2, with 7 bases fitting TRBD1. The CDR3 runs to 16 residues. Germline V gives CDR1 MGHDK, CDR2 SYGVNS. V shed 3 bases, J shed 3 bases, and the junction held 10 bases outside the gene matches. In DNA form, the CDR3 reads TGTGCCAGCAGTGATTCGAGACAGGGTACGGACTATGGCTACACCTTC. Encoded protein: CASSDSRQGTDYGYTF.

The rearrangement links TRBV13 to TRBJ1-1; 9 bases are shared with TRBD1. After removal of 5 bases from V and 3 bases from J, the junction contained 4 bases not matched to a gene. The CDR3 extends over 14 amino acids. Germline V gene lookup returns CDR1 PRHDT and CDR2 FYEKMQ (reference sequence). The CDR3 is CASSLRDRDTEAFF. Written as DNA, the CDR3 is TGTGCCAGCAGCCTTCGGGACAGGGACACTGAAGCTTTCTTT.

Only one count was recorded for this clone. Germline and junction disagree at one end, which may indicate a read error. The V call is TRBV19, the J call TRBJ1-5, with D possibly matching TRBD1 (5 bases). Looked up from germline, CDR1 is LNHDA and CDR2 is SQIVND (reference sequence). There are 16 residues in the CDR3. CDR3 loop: CASSTIRVLSSQPQHF. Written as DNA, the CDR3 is TGTGCCAGTAGTACCATCAGGGTCCTGAGCAGTCAGCCCCAGCATTTT.

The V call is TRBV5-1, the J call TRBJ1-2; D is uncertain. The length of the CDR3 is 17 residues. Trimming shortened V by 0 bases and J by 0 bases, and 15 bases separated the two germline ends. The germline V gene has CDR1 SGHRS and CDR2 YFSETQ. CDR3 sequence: CASSLVPLPEANYGYTF. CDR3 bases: TGCGCCAGCAGCTTGGTTCCGCTGCCTGAAGCTAACTATGGCTACACCTTC.

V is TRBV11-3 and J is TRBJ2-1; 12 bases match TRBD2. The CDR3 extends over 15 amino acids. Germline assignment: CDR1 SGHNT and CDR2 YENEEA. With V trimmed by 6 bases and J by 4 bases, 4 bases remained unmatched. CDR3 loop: CASRSGTSGYNEQFF. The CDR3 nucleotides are TGTGCCAGCAGGTCCGGGACTAGCGGGTACAATGAGCAGTTCTTC.

DNA for the CDR3: TGCAGCGTTGAAGAGACGGGGAGGCCTGAAGCTTTCTTT. Its translation: CSVEETGRPEAFF. The chain employs TRBV29-1 and TRBJ1-1, with D uncertain. The CDR3 sequence is 13 residues long. Germline-derived CDR1 and CDR2 are SQVTM and ANQGSEA. The V gene lost 0 bases and the J gene lost 6 bases, with 11 bases spanning the gap.

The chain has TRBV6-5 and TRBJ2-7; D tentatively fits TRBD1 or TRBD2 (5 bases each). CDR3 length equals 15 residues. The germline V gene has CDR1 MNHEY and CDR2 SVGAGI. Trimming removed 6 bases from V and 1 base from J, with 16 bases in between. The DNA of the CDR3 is TGTGCCAGCAGCCGGGGACGGCTGGTATCCTACGAGCAGTACTTC. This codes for CASSRGRLVSYEQYF.

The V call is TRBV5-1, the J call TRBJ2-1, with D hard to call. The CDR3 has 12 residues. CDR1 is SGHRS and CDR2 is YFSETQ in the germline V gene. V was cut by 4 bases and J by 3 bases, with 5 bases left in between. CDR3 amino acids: CASSQDYNEQFF. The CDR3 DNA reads TGCGCCAGCAGCCAGGACTACAATGAGCAGTTCTTC.

CDR3 sequence reads: CATNSGGATEAFF. Here the CDR3 DNA reads TGTGCCACCAATTCCGGGGGGGCTACTGAAGCTTTCTTT. The chain recombines TRBV2 with TRBJ1-1; TRBD1 is a possible D gene (6 bases). Per the germline V gene, CDR1 is SNHLY and CDR2 is FYNNEI. The CDR3 extends over 13 amino acids. V lost 10 bases to trimming and J lost 5 bases, with 17 bases between them.

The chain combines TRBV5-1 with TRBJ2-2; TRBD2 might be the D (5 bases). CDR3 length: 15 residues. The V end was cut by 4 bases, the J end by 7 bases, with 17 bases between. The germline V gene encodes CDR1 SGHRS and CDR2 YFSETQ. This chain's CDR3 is CASSQLLGGGGELFF. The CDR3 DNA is TGCGCCAGCAGCCAATTACTAGGCGGTGGCGGGGAGCTGTTTTTT. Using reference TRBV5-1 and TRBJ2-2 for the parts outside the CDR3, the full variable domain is KAGVTQTPRYLIKTRGQQVTLSCSPISGHRSVSWYQQTPGQGLQFLFEYFSETQRNKGNFPGRFSGRQFSNSRSEMNVSTLELGDSALYLCASSQLLGGGGELFFGEGSRLTVL.